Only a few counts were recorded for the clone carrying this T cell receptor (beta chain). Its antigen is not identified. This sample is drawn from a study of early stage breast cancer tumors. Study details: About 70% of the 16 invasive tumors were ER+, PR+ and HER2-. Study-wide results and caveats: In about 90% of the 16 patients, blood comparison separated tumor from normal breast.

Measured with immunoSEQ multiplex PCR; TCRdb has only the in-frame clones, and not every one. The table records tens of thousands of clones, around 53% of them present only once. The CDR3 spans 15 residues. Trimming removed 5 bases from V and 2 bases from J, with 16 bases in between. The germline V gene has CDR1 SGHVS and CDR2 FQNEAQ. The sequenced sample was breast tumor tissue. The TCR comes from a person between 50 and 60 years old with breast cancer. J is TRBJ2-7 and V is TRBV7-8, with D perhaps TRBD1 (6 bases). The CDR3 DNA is TGTGCCAGCAGCAAAGGGGCCAGGGGCACCTACGAGCAGTACTTC. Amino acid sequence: CASSKGARGTYEQYF.